Listed below are T cell receptor beta chains from one sample, sequenced in a study of OX40 agonist ivuxolimab in advanced cancers. Method: immunoSEQ multiplex PCR; TCRdb's copy keeps in-frame clones and lacks some. The sample lists some 42,000 clones; 70% to 85% were seen once. The specimen was CD4+ or CD8+ T cells sorted from blood, collected in a trial of the OX40 agonist ivuxolimab. These receptors all stem from an adult with an advanced solid tumor such as melanoma, head and neck, liver or kidney cancer. Each CDR3 is given with its conserved first and last residue. Each record gives: CDR3 length, J gene, clone size, D gene, V gene, CDR3 protein, CDR3 DNA. A D gene is named only where the DNA matches it firmly. Rows give clone size only sometimes, using once, few, many, or a class for an expanded clone.

>18|TRBJ1-4|-|TRBD1|TRBV9
CASSASGGTGALNEKLFF
TGTGCCAGCAGCGCAAGTGGGGGGACAGGGGCGCTGAATGAAAAACTGTTTTTT
>14|TRBJ2-3|-|TRBD1|TRBV14
CASSLDRVVDTQYF
TGTGCCAGCAGCCTGGACAGGGTGGTGGATACGCAGTATTTT
>16|TRBJ2-7|-|-|TRBV4-2
CASSQASSTMGYEQYF
TGTGCCAGCAGCCAGGCCTCTAGCACGATGGGCTACGAGCAGTACTTC
>14|TRBJ1-2|-|-|TRBV6-1
CASSEEDFGYGYTF
TGTGCCAGCAGTGAAGAAGATTTCGGCTATGGCTACACCTTC
>15|TRBJ2-3|-|TRBD2|TRBV7-2
CASSSKRGGTDTQYF
TGTGCCAGCAGCTCCAAGCGGGGCGGCACAGATACGCAGTATTTT
>15|TRBJ2-2|-|TRBD1|TRBV7-7
CASSLSGGRTGELFF
TGTGCCAGCAGCTTATCAGGGGGTCGGACCGGGGAGCTGTTTTTT
>13|TRBJ2-5|-|-|TRBV7-9
CASSVIDSQTQYF
TGTGCCAGCAGCGTCATAGACTCCCAGACCCAGTACTTC
>14|TRBJ1-1|-|-|TRBV7-6
CASSYQGLNTEAFF
TGTGCCAGCAGCTATCAGGGGCTGAACACTGAAGCTTTCTTT
>13|TRBJ1-4|-|-|TRBV5-6
CASSLITNEKLFF
TGTGCCAGCAGCTTGATAACTAATGAAAAACTGTTTTTT
>16|TRBJ2-3|-|-|TRBV5-4
CASSPAGQPHTDTQYF
TGTGCCAGCAGCCCGGCGGGACAACCTCACACAGATACGCAGTATTTT
>16|TRBJ2-1|-|TRBD2|TRBV7-3
CASSLDSGSSYNEQFF
TGTGCCAGCAGCTTAGATAGCGGGAGCTCCTACAATGAGCAGTTCTTC
>15|TRBJ1-2|-|TRBD1|TRBV14
CASSRGQGMYYGYTF
TGTGCCAGCAGCCGCGGACAGGGGATGTACTATGGCTACACCTTC
>14|TRBJ1-3|-|TRBD1|TRBV6-5
CASRGTDSGNTIYF
TGTGCCAGCAGGGGGACAGATTCTGGAAACACCATATATTTT
>15|TRBJ2-3|-|TRBD2|TRBV27
CASAGERFRTDTQYF
TGTGCCAGCGCGGGGGAGAGGTTTCGCACAGATACGCAGTATTTT
>14|TRBJ1-2|-|TRBD1|TRBV19
CASSDGTGFPGYTF
TGTGCCAGTAGCGACGGGACAGGGTTCCCTGGCTACACCTTC
>14|TRBJ2-7|-|-|TRBV6-6
CASSEVGNLYEQYF
TGTGCCAGCAGCGAAGTTGGGAACCTCTACGAGCAGTACTTC
>16|TRBJ2-3|-|TRBD2|TRBV10-2
CASSSRRRGGEDTQYF
TGCGCCAGCTCCTCCCGGCGGCGGGGGGGCGAAGATACGCAGTATTTT
>12|TRBJ2-7|-|-|TRBV10-3
CAISPGLYEQYF
TGTGCCATCTCTCCAGGGCTGTACGAGCAGTACTTC
>15|TRBJ1-5|-|-|TRBV5-6
CASSLSGVTNQPQHF
TGTGCCAGCAGCTTGTCGGGCGTAACAAATCAGCCCCAGCATTTT
>15|TRBJ2-7|-|TRBD1|TRBV5-1
CASSLGTGVYYEQYF
TGCGCCAGCAGCTTGGGGACAGGGGTCTACTACGAGCAGTACTTC
>13|TRBJ2-1|-|-|TRBV27
CASSWTANNEQFF
TGTGCCAGCAGTTGGACAGCGAACAATGAGCAGTTCTTC
>12|TRBJ2-1|-|TRBD2|TRBV10-3
CAVSGSIDEQFF
TGTGCCGTTAGCGGGAGTATCGATGAGCAGTTCTTC
>14|TRBJ2-1|medium-sized|TRBD1|TRBV7-6
CASSLFDRVDEQFF
TGTGCCAGCAGCTTATTCGACAGGGTGGATGAGCAGTTCTTC
>16|TRBJ2-2|-|TRBD2|TRBV6-6
CASSYPGLDNTGELFF
TGTGCCAGCAGTTACCCGGGACTAGATAACACCGGGGAGCTGTTTTTT
>11|TRBJ2-5|-|-|TRBV5-6
CASSTGETQYF
TGTGCCAGCAGCACTGGGGAGACCCAGTACTTC
>15|TRBJ2-5|-|TRBD1|TRBV9
CASSVRDRAQETQYF
TGTGCCAGCAGCGTAAGGGACAGGGCCCAAGAGACCCAGTACTTC
>13|TRBJ1-5|-|TRBD1|TRBV30
CAWRDRVGGPQHF
TGTGCCTGGAGGGACAGGGTGGGAGGGCCCCAGCATTTT
>17|TRBJ2-7|once|TRBD2|TRBV7-9
CASSFPLAGGSSYEQYF
TGTGCCAGCAGCTTCCCACTAGCGGGAGGGAGCTCCTACGAGCAGTACTTC
>14|TRBJ1-1|-|-|TRBV5-6
CASSLGGFSAEAFF
TGTGCCAGCAGCTTGGGAGGGTTCAGCGCTGAAGCTTTCTTT
>14|TRBJ1-2|-|-|TRBV27
CASSLGHANYGYTF
TGTGCCAGCAGTTTGGGACACGCTAACTATGGCTACACCTTC
>13|TRBJ2-2|-|-|TRBV5-4
CASSQEWPGELFF
TGTGCCAGCAGCCAGGAATGGCCCGGGGAGCTGTTTTTT
>17|TRBJ2-3|-|TRBD1|TRBV28
CASNPKIRDSGPDTQYF
TGTGCCAGCAATCCTAAAATCCGGGACAGCGGCCCAGATACGCAGTATTTT
>14|TRBJ2-5|-|-|TRBV7-6
CASSGRDAQETQYF
TGTGCCAGCAGCGGCCGGGACGCCCAAGAGACCCAGTACTTC
>14|TRBJ2-2|-|TRBD1|TRBV7-2
CASSLDRGPGELFF
TGTGCCAGCAGCTTAGACAGGGGGCCTGGGGAGCTGTTTTTT
>14|TRBJ2-7|-|-|TRBV7-9
CASSPPIRSYEQYF
TGTGCCAGCAGCCCCCCAATAAGGTCCTACGAGCAGTACTTC
>16|TRBJ1-2|-|-|TRBV23-1
CASSQPGQGYCNGYTF
TGCGCCAGCAGTCAACCAGGCCAGGGGTATTGTAATGGCTACACCTTC
>15|TRBJ2-1|-|TRBD2|TRBV7-2
CASRAPGTRTGEQFF
TGTGCCAGCAGGGCCCCCGGGACTAGGACTGGAGAGCAGTTCTTC
>14|TRBJ2-6|-|-|TRBV9
CASSVDAGANVLTF
TGTGCCAGCAGCGTAGACGCGGGGGCCAACGTCCTGACTTTC
>14|TRBJ2-7|-|-|TRBV28
CASIPQWGSEEQYF
TGTGCCAGCATACCCCAGTGGGGGTCAGAGGAGCAGTACTTC
>15|TRBJ1-1|few|-|TRBV14
CASSQNRGAGTEAFF
TGTGCCAGCAGCCAAAACCGGGGCGCCGGCACTGAAGCTTTCTTT